This T cell receptor beta chain was obtained from a study of T cells in Graves' hyperthyroidism and ophthalmopathy. The source material, RNA transcripts, was used to amplify TCR beta CDR3 regions. First-round RT-PCR with HTBI primers amplified the TCR CDR3 region. A single record per CDR3 protein comes from TCRdb applying MiXCR to the multiplex PCR reads. This table holds 600,000 to 700,000 distinct CDR3 sequences, about 15% found once. CDR1 is LNHNV, CDR2 YYDKDF, per germline (reference sequence). The CDR3 is 16 residues long. V lost 0 bases and J 2 bases, leaving 14 bases between the germline ends. This clonotype was found many times. Clinical Activity Scores of at least 3, NOSPECS grades of at least 4 and durations under 3 months characterized ophthalmopathy patients.

The chain carries TRBV15 and TRBJ2-7; either TRBD1 or TRBD2 may supply D (5 bases each). The material sequenced was blood. The receptor was derived from a woman aged 40 to 49 with Graves' ophthalmopathy. CDR3 in amino acids: CATSRDRDSGPYEQYF. For the CDR3, the DNA is TGTGCCACCAGCAGAGACCGGGATTCAGGGCCCTACGAGCAGTACTTC.